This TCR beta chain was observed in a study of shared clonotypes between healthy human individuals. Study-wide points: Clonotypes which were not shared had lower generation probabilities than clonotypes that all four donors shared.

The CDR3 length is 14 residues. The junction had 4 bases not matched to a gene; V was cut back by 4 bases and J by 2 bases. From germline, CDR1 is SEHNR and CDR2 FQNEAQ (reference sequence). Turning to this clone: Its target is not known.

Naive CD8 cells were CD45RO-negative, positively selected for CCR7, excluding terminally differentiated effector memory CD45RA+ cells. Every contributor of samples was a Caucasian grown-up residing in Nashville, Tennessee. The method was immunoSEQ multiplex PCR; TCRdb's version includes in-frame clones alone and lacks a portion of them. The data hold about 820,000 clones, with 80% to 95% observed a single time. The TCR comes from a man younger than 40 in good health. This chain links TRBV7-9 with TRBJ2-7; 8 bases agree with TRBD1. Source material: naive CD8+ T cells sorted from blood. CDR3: CASSYGTGAYEQYF. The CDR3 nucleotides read TGTGCCAGCAGCTACGGGACAGGAGCCTACGAGCAGTACTTC.